This entry is about one TCR beta chain. This entry is derived from a study of CD8 T cells in Susac syndrome. Sequencing of TCR beta drew on CD8+ and CD4+ T cells from blood. Isolation of CD8+ and CD4+ T cells was performed negatively, whereas enrichment of TEMRA cells was done by FACS. Random hexamers were used to reverse transcribe the RNA input (about 0.5 to 1 ug). Amplification of TCR beta CDR3 spanned 54 Vbeta and 13 Jbeta via immunoSEQ multiplex PCR. TCRdb called the immunoSEQ multiplex PCR reads again in MiXCR, with one record for every CDR3 protein. The profile shows about 110,000 distinct CDR3 sequences, 95% to 98% of them singletons. The CDR3 sequence is 16 residues long. V was pared by 2 bases and J by 3 bases, with 8 bases of the junction left unmatched. The germline V gene encodes CDR1 MNHEY and CDR2 SVGAGI.

This sequence joins TRBV6-5 and TRBJ2-7; 9 bases map to TRBD1. Sample: CD4+ T cells from PBMCs. This receptor was identified in a human donor in good health. For the CDR3, the DNA is TGTGCCAGCAGTTACCCCTCCGGGACAGGGCTCTACGAGCAGTACTTC. This codes for CASSYPSGTGLYEQYF.